These T cell receptor beta chains were read from a single sample in a study of T cell responses to AZD1222 COVID-19 vaccine. Method: immunoSEQ multiplex PCR; TCRdb's copy keeps in-frame clones and lacks some. The sample has roughly 110,000 clones; roughly 90% are singletons. The specimen was peripheral blood, collected on day 0 of AZD1222 vaccination. These receptors all come from an adult in good health. The CDR3 runs from the conserved cysteine through the conserved F or W. Fields, in order: J gene, clone size, V gene, D gene, CDR3 DNA, CDR3 protein. A D gene is named only where the DNA matches it firmly. Some rows have no size entry. The others give once, few or many, or a class for an expanded clone.

TRBJ1-2,.,TRBV6-2/TRBV6-3,.,TGTGCCAGCAGTTCCACACCCTATGTCTACACCTTC,CASSSTPYVYTF
TRBJ2-7,.,TRBV6-6,.,TGTGCCAGCGGGGGAGCGAGATACGAGCAGTACTTC,CASGGARYEQYF
TRBJ2-1,once,TRBV5-1,TRBD2,TGCGCCAGCAGCTCCGGGACTAGCGGGAGTCATGAGCAGTTCTTC,CASSSGTSGSHEQFF
TRBJ2-2,.,TRBV28,TRBD2,TGTGCCAGCAGCAGCTCGGGACTAGCGGGGGACACCGGGGAGCTGTTTTTT,CASSSSGLAGDTGELFF
TRBJ2-1,.,TRBV18,.,TGTGCCAGCTCACCGACTAGTTCCTCCTACAATGAGCAGTTCTTC,CASSPTSSSYNEQFF
TRBJ1-1,once,TRBV5-1,.,TGCGCCAGCAGCTTAACAACCCGGGACACTGAAGCTTTCTTT,CASSLTTRDTEAFF
TRBJ1-4,few,TRBV30,.,TGTGCCTGGCTTGCGGGAAATTATAATGAAAAACTGTTTTTT,CAWLAGNYNEKLFF
TRBJ2-1,.,TRBV3-1/TRBV3-2,TRBD2,TGTGCCAGCAGCCGAGGACTAGCGGGAGCCCCCGATGAGCAGTTCTTC,CASSRGLAGAPDEQFF
TRBJ2-3,.,TRBV29-1,.,TGCAGCGTTGAGAGGGCAGATACGCAGTATTTT,CSVERADTQYF
TRBJ2-5,few,TRBV3-1/TRBV3-2,TRBD2,TGTGCCAGCAGCCAAGGAATTAGCGGGACAGAGACCCAGTACTTC,CASSQGISGTETQYF
TRBJ2-2,once,TRBV6-2/TRBV6-3,TRBD1,TGTGCCAGCAGTTACTCCGGGACAGGCACTCTCACCGGGGAGCTGTTTTTT,CASSYSGTGTLTGELFF
TRBJ2-2,.,TRBV5-4,.,TGTGCCAGCGCCGTATTGGGGTATTGGGGCGCCGGGGAGCTGTTTTTT,CASAVLGYWGAGELFF
TRBJ2-2,.,TRBV27,TRBD1,TGTGCCAGTCTCCGGGACAGAAACACCGGGGAGCTGTTTTTT,CASLRDRNTGELFF
TRBJ1-2,.,TRBV5-8,.,TGTGCCAGCGCGTGGGGACATCTCAGTTGGTTGAATGGCTACACCTTC,CASAWGHLSWLNGYTF
TRBJ1-5,.,TRBV28,TRBD1,TGTGCCAGCAGCCATGCGACAGGGGATGGGAATCAGCCCCAGCATTTT,CASSHATGDGNQPQHF
TRBJ2-1,.,TRBV24-1,TRBD1,TGTGCCACCAGTCGATGGACAGGTTCGGATGAGCAGTTCTTC,CATSRWTGSDEQFF
TRBJ1-4,.,TRBV10-1,.,TGCGCCAGCATCATTATTCCGGGACGGAAAATTGCAACTAATGAAAAACTGTTTTTT,CASIIIPGRKIATNEKLFF
TRBJ2-2,.,TRBV7-2,TRBD2,TGTGCCAGCAGCTTAGTGGCGGGAGCCCACACCGGGGAGCTGTTTTTT,CASSLVAGAHTGELFF
TRBJ2-5,.,TRBV5-1,TRBD2,TGCGCCAGCAGCTTGATTCCGGGACTAGCGGGTGAGACCCAGTACTTC,CASSLIPGLAGETQYF
TRBJ1-4,.,TRBV19,.,TGTGCCAGTAGTTCGACATCTGCAACTAATGAAAAACTGTTTTTT,CASSSTSATNEKLFF
TRBJ1-2,once,TRBV19,.,TGTGCCAGTAGTATATCAGGTTCGGGGGGACTCTATGGCTACACCTTC,CASSISGSGGLYGYTF
TRBJ1-5,.,TRBV3-1/TRBV3-2,TRBD1,TGTGCCAGCAGCCAAGGTCAGGGGGGACAGCCCCAGCATTTT,CASSQGQGGQPQHF